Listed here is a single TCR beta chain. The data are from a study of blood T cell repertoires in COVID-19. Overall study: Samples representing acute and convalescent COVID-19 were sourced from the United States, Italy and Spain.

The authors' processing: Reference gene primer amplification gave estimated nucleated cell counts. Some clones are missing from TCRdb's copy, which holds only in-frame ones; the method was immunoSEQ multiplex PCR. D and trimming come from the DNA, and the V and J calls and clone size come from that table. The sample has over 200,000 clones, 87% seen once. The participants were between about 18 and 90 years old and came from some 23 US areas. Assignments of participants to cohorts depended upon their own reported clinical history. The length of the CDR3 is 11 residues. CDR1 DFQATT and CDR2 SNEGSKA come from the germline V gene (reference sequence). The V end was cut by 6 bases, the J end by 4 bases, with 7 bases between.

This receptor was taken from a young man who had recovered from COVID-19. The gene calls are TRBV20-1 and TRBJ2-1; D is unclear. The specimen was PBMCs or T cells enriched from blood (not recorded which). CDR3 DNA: TGCAGTGCGATGACTTACAATGAGCAGTTCTTC. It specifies CSAMTYNEQFF.